The TCR beta chain described here comes from a study of type 1 regulatory T cells. Across the whole study: This in vitro CD4 product, T-allo10, is enriched for Tr1 cells and alloantigen-specific.

The trim removed 5 bases at V and 7 bases at J, leaving 8 bases unmatched. The CDR3 contains 15 residues. Germline V CDR1 and CDR2: SGHVS, FQNEAQ. MiXCR, applied by TCRdb to the reads, yields one record per CDR3 protein. The table has 80,000 to 100,000 distinct CDR3 sequences, roughly 28% seen once; the top ten hold less than 2.5%. The receptor's source is a human donor in good health. The gene calls are TRBV7-8 and TRBJ2-2; TRBD2 aligns across 9 bases. Sequencing was done on a sample of CD4+ T cells, either the whole sample or a sorted fraction (not recorded which). CDR3 DNA: TGTGCCAGCAGCCTCGTAGCGGGAGATAGCGGGGAGCTGTTTTTT. Translated, it gives CASSLVAGDSGELFF.